Below, 29 T cell receptor beta chains from the same sample are listed, as sequenced in a study of T cells in Graves' hyperthyroidism and ophthalmopathy. Amplification targeted TCR beta CDR3 regions from RNA transcripts. An initial round of RT-PCR targeting the TCR CDR3 relied on the HTBI primer set. Using its own MiXCR run on the multiplex PCR reads, TCRdb lists one record per CDR3 protein. The table lists more than 550,000 distinct CDR3 sequences, roughly a sixth of them singletons, with roughly a sixth in the top ten. The sample taken for sequencing was blood. Every receptor here comes from a man aged 50 or older with Graves' hyperthyroidism.

This clonotype appeared many times. The rearrangement uses TRBV7-9 and TRBJ2-7; 8 bases map to TRBD2. Per germline, CDR1 SEHNR and CDR2 FQNEAQ (reference sequence). The CDR3 has 15 residues. With 3 bases clipped from V and 5 bases from J, the junction kept 9 bases outside the gene matches. This CDR3 reads CASSLTSGSRNEQYF. The DNA of the CDR3 is TGTGCCAGCAGCTTGACGAGCGGGAGTCGCAACGAGCAGTACTTC. Filled out from reference TRBV7-9 and TRBJ2-7, the complete variable domain reads DTGVSQNPRHKITKRGQNVTFRCDPISEHNRLYWYRQTLGQGPEFLTYFQNEAQLEKSRLLSDRFSAERPKGSFSTLEIQRTEQGDSAMYLCASSLTSGSRNEQYFGPGTRLTVT.

This clonotype was counted only a few times. A junction end diverges from the germline sequence, so it may reflect a read error. This chain joins TRBV4-1 and TRBJ2-3, with D possibly matching TRBD1 (6 bases). This CDR3 has 15 residues. CDR1 and CDR2 (germline): MGHRA, YSYEKL. CDR3 in amino acids: CAGSHSGTSTDTQYF. The CDR3 DNA reads as TGCGCCGGCAGCCACTCCGGGACAAGCACAGATACGCAGTATTTT.

This sequence joins TRBV18 and TRBJ1-4; weak D call: TRBD1 (6 bases). V was shortened by 3 bases and J by 1 base, with 9 bases between the two germline ends. Germline lookup yields CDR1 KGHSH and CDR2 LQKENI. This CDR3 is built from 15 residues. CDR3 protein: CASSPGQKTNEKLFF. For the CDR3, the DNA is TGTGCCAGCTCACCCGGACAGAAAACTAATGAAAAACTGTTTTTT.

In this sample, this clonotype turned up many times. The chain recombines TRBV28 with TRBJ2-1; TRBD1 agrees at 7 bases. In germline, CDR1 is MDHEN, CDR2 SYDVKM. This CDR3 contains 15 residues. Losses at the gene ends were 3 bases for V and 10 bases for J; bases not matched to a gene: 12. The CDR3 sequence is CASSLGRGRSWEQFF. The CDR3 nucleotides are TGTGCCAGCAGTTTGGGTAGGGGGCGGTCTTGGGAGCAGTTCTTC.

This clonotype was seen only a few times. The rearrangement links TRBV7-3 to TRBJ2-1, with 7 nucleotides matching TRBD1. Trimming took 2 bases from V and 7 from J; bases not matched to a gene: 8. The CDR3 has 15 amino acids. Per the germline V gene, CDR1 is SGHTA and CDR2 is FQGTGA. As DNA, the CDR3 is TGTGCCAGCAGCTTAGGACAGGTCAGCGTTAATGAGCAGTTCTTC. It translates to CASSLGQVSVNEQFF.

This clonotype was seen only a few times. The V call is TRBV19, the J call TRBJ1-1; maybe TRBD1 (6 bases). The V end lost 3 bases, the J end lost 4 bases, and 12 bases lay between the germline ends. This CDR3 region has 14 residues. From germline, CDR1 is LNHDA and CDR2 SQIVND (reference sequence). The CDR3 region is CASSIRRGATEAFF. CDR3 sequence (DNA): TGTGCCAGTAGTATCCGTCGGGGGGCCACTGAAGCTTTCTTT.

The CDR3 DNA reads TGCAGTGCTACTGGTCCGAGGGGGAACACTGAAGCTTTCTTT. Amino acids: CSATGPRGNTEAFF. The rearrangement joins TRBV20-1 to TRBJ1-1, with a weak D call TRBD1 (5 bases). With 4 bases removed from V and 1 base from J, the gap between germline ends came to 13 bases. The CDR3 loop spans 14 amino acids. Germline V CDR1 and CDR2: DFQATT, SNEGSKA (reference sequence).

V is TRBV6-2 or TRBV6-3 and J is TRBJ2-3; a weak D match, TRBD2 (5 bases). Germline loops: CDR1 MNHEY, CDR2 SVGEGT. The CDR3 runs to 16 residues. V was clipped by 0 bases and J by 7 bases, with 17 bases between them. CDR3 region: CASSYSRALQSNTQYF. DNA of the CDR3: TGTGCCAGCAGTTACTCGAGGGCTCTCCAAAGTAATACGCAGTATTTT.

This clonotype showed up many times. This chain uses TRBV28 with TRBJ2-1; the match to TRBD1 covers 8 bases. The trim removed 1 base at V and 5 bases at J, leaving 7 bases unmatched. The CDR3 runs to 16 residues. Germline CDR1 reads MDHEN; CDR2 reads SYDVKM. The CDR3 loop reads CASSLYLSTGDNEQFF. CDR3 nucleotide sequence: TGTGCCAGCAGTTTATACCTCTCGACAGGGGACAATGAGCAGTTCTTC.

The chain couples TRBV7-9 to TRBJ1-1; TRBD1 matches at 8 bases. The trim removed 3 bases at V and 1 base at J, leaving 4 bases unmatched. The V gene's germline CDR1 is SEHNR and CDR2 FQNEAQ (reference sequence). The CDR3 consists of 15 residues. CDR3 amino acids: CASSFRDRKNTEAFF. The CDR3 DNA sequence: TGTGCCAGCAGCTTCAGGGACAGGAAGAACACTGAAGCTTTCTTT.

V and J are TRBV25-1 and TRBJ1-1; D gene ambiguous. Germline V gene lookup returns CDR1 MGHDK and CDR2 SYGVNS. The V end lost 3 bases, the J end lost 5 bases, and 13 bases lay between the germline ends. The CDR3 extends over 14 amino acids. CDR3 loop: CASSEFGVGTEAFF. The CDR3 DNA follows: TGTGCCAGCAGTGAGTTCGGGGTGGGAACTGAAGCTTTCTTT.

This clonotype was picked up a small number of times. The V call is TRBV6-2 or TRBV6-3, the J call TRBJ2-3; 7 positions match TRBD1. The ends lost 6 bases at V and 5 bases at J; junction bases unmatched: 8. This CDR3 comprises 14 residues. Germline V gene sequence: CDR1 MNHEY, CDR2 SVGEGT. CDR3 protein: CASSPGTAQDTQYF. The CDR3 DNA reads as TGTGCCAGCAGCCCCGGGACAGCTCAAGATACGCAGTATTTT.

This clonotype appeared a few times. J is TRBJ2-2 and V is TRBV6-1, with no clear D. This CDR3 comprises 14 residues. Germline CDR1 and CDR2: MNHNS and SASEGT. V lost 1 base and J lost 5, with 8 bases in between. The CDR3 DNA follows: TGTGCCAGCAGTGAAGTGTGGAGTACCGGGGAGCTGTTTTTT. It encodes CASSEVWSTGELFF.

About this clonotype itself: Possible read error: a much larger clone is one base away. The chain combines TRBV27 with TRBJ2-5; a possible D gene is TRBD2 (6 bases). V was cut by 7 bases and J by 7 bases, with 16 bases left in between. The CDR3 totals 13 residues. The V gene's germline CDR1 is MNHEY and CDR2 SMNVEV (reference sequence). This CDR3 reads CASKDREPGTQYF. In DNA form, the CDR3 reads TGTGCCAGCAAGGACCGGGAGCCGGGGACCCAGTACTTC.

This clonotype was counted many times. The chain carries TRBV28 and TRBJ2-5; 9 positions agree with TRBD1. This CDR3 region has 15 residues. CDR1 is MDHEN, CDR2 SYDVKM, per germline. V trimming: 6 bases; J trimming: 4 bases; junction bases outside the gene matches: 9. CDR3 coding DNA: TGTGCCAGCAGCAAAACAGGGGGCGCCTTAGAGACCCAGTACTTC. Protein product: CASSKTGGALETQYF.

This clonotype has a count of ten or more. The rearrangement joins TRBV7-9 to TRBJ2-1; the D gene could be TRBD1 or TRBD2 (5 bases each). V lost 5 bases, J lost 2 bases, and 13 bases lay in between. CDR3 size: 15 residues. Germline CDR1 and CDR2: SEHNR and FQNEAQ (reference sequence). The CDR3 is CASSAGSPAYNEQFF. As DNA, the CDR3 is TGTGCCAGCAGCGCAGGGAGTCCCGCCTACAATGAGCAGTTCTTC.

This chain links TRBV28 with TRBJ2-3, with 12 bases aligning to TRBD2. This CDR3 spans 17 amino acids. After removal of 5 bases from V and 1 base from J, the junction contained 7 bases not matched to a gene. The germline V gene encodes CDR1 MDHEN and CDR2 SYDVKM. The CDR3 sequence is CASSIHRLAGGTDTQYF. Here the CDR3 DNA reads TGTGCCAGCAGTATTCATCGACTAGCGGGAGGCACAGATACGCAGTATTTT.

The chain carries TRBV6-2 or TRBV6-3 and TRBJ2-3; 9 bases fit TRBD2. Looked up from germline, CDR1 is MNHEY and CDR2 is SVGEGT. The CDR3 spans 15 residues. With 6 bases clipped from V and 6 bases from J, the junction kept 10 bases outside the gene matches. CDR3 in amino acids: CASSRRVAGADTQYF. CDR3 DNA: TGTGCCAGCAGCCGCAGGGTAGCGGGAGCCGATACGCAGTATTTT.

This clonotype was counted only a few times. This sequence joins TRBV20-1 and TRBJ1-5, with D tentatively TRBD1 (5 bases). The ends were cut back, 3 bases at V and 7 bases at J, with 13 bases in the middle. From germline, CDR1 is DFQATT and CDR2 SNEGSKA (reference sequence). CDR3 size: 13 residues. In DNA form, the CDR3 reads TGCAGTGCTAGCTATGGGGCAGGGCAGCCCCAGCATTTT. Translated, it gives CSASYGAGQPQHF.

To note about this clonotype: One junction end does not reproduce the germline sequence, and a read error may be involved. This sequence joins TRBV6-5 and TRBJ1-1; 8 positions match TRBD1. The V gene's germline CDR1 is MNHEY and CDR2 SVGAGI. The CDR3 has 14 amino acids. The CDR3: CASSSTTGGTEASF. Here the CDR3 DNA reads TGTGCCAGCAGTTCGACCACAGGGGGAACTGAAGCTTCCTTT.

There are many counts of this clonotype. This CDR3 is CASNYRHGPSSWNSPLHF. CDR3 sequence (DNA): TGTGCCAGCAACTACCGCCACGGACCCTCATCATGGAATTCACCCCTCCACTTT. This chain uses TRBV3-1 with TRBJ1-6; D ambiguous. The CDR3 totals 18 residues. The V and J ends lost 7 bases and 7 bases respectively, with 26 bases between them. Germline assignment: CDR1 LGHDT and CDR2 YNNKEL (reference sequence). Variable domain in full (rest from reference TRBV3-1 and TRBJ1-6): DTAVSQTPKYLVTQMGNDKSIKCEQNLGHDTMYWYKQDSKKFLKIMFSYNNKELIINETVPNRFSPKSPDKAHLNLHINSLELGDSAVYFCASNYRHGPSSWNSPLHFGNGTRLTVT.

This clonotype turned up a few times. The chain joins TRBV19 to TRBJ1-1; D is uncertain. The germline CDR1 and CDR2 sequences are LNHDA and SQIVND (reference sequence). The CDR3 runs to 13 residues. V lost 2 bases and J lost 2, with 6 bases in between. DNA for the CDR3: TGTGCCAGTAGTATAAGGGTAAACACTGAAGCTTTCTTT. It translates to CASSIRVNTEAFF.

This clonotype was picked up many times. The genes are TRBV5-4 and TRBJ1-1; TRBD1 matches at 8 bases. Germline CDR1 is SGHNT and CDR2 is YYREEE (reference sequence). The junction had 11 bases not matched to a gene; V was cut back by 8 bases and J by 5 bases. There are 14 residues in the CDR3. CDR3 coding DNA: TGTGCCAGTCAAACCCAGGGGGCTTGGACTGAAGCTTTCTTT. Amino acids: CASQTQGAWTEAFF. Complete variable domain (other parts from reference TRBV5-4 and TRBJ1-1): ETGVTQSPTHLIKTRGQQVTLRCSSQSGHNTVSWYQQALGQGPQFIFQYYREEENGRGNFPPRFSGLQFPNYSSELNVNALELDDSALYLCASQTQGAWTEAFFGQGTRLTVV.

V and J are TRBV6-2 or TRBV6-3 and TRBJ2-1; 11 nucleotides align to TRBD2. The CDR3 has 14 amino acids. The V and J ends lost 6 bases and 8 bases, in that order; junction bases with no gene match: 6. Germline CDR1 reads MNHEY; CDR2 reads SVGEGT. CDR3 residues: CASRPGLAVDEQFF. The CDR3 coding sequence is TGTGCCAGCAGACCGGGACTAGCGGTGGATGAGCAGTTCTTC.

This clonotype was recorded once. This may come from a read error, since a much larger clone is one base off. This CDR3 fails to terminate in the conserved phenylalanine or tryptophan, so it likely reflects a read error. The V and J genes are TRBV12-5 and TRBJ2-7; D not certain. The length of the CDR3 is 12 residues. Germline assignment: CDR1 LGHNT and CDR2 FRNRAP. V was clipped by 1 base and J by 6 bases, with 7 bases between them. DNA for the CDR3: TGTGCTAGTGGTTTGGGTAGTGGCGAGCAGTACATC. It specifies CASGLGSGEQYI.

The V and J genes are TRBV28 and TRBJ2-1, with 12 bases fitting TRBD2. There are 14 residues in the CDR3. The V gene's germline CDR1 is MDHEN and CDR2 SYDVKM. With V trimmed by 7 bases and J by 8 bases, 6 bases remained unmatched. The CDR3 sequence: CASTLAGGADEQFF. Written as DNA, the CDR3 is TGTGCCAGCACTCTAGCGGGAGGGGCGGATGAGCAGTTCTTC. Variable domain in full (rest from reference TRBV28 and TRBJ2-1): DVKVTQSSRYLVKRTGEKVFLECVQDMDHENMFWYRQDPGLGLRLIYFSYDVKMKEKGDIPEGYSVSREKKERFSLILESASTNQTSMYLCASTLAGGADEQFFGPGTRLTVL.

This chain links TRBV27 with TRBJ2-1; D unclear. Trimming removed 6 bases at V and 2 bases at J, with 8 bases between. Germline values: CDR1 MNHEY, CDR2 SMNVEV (reference sequence). The CDR3 totals 13 residues. CDR3 protein: CASSLLTYNEQFF. The CDR3 nucleotides are TGTGCCAGCAGCCTTTTAACCTACAATGAGCAGTTCTTC.

This clonotype was observed at least ten times. The CDR3 region is CASSQTGFEEAFF. The CDR3 DNA reads TGTGCCAGCAGCCAGACAGGGTTTGAGGAAGCTTTCTTT. V gene TRBV7-2 combines with J gene TRBJ1-1; the match to TRBD1 covers 7 bases. This CDR3 region has 13 residues. J was trimmed by 8 bases and V by 5 bases; bases with no gene match: 8. CDR1 and CDR2 (germline): SGHTA, FQGNSA.

The V call is TRBV7-8, the J call TRBJ1-2; no clear D gene. Trimming pared 1 base from V and 4 bases from J, leaving 7 bases between. The CDR3 is made up of 13 amino acids. CDR1 and CDR2 (germline): SGHVS, FQNEAQ. The DNA of the CDR3 is TGTGCCAGCAGCTTAGGACCGATCTATGGCTACACCTTC. This gives the protein CASSLGPIYGYTF.